This TCR beta chain derives from a study of Ad26.COV2.S vaccination and SARS-CoV-2 variants. Overall study context: Ad26.COV2.S was injected intramuscularly once or twice, 56 days apart.

Study conclusions and caveats: TCR breadth and depth analyses may have underestimated total T cell responses. A substantial breadth of spike-specific CD8+ and CD4+ T cell responses after vaccination has been reported.

The CDR3 runs 13 residues. Per the germline V gene, CDR1 is LNHDA and CDR2 is SQIVND (reference sequence). After removal of 8 bases from V and 9 bases from J, the junction contained 4 bases not matched to a gene. Repertoires were generated with immunoSEQ multiplex PCR, while TCRdb's copy carries only in-frame clones and drops some. The table has about 320,000 clones, around 84% seen once. The treatment denotes: 15 to 20 received Ad26.COV2.S at low or high dose, single or two shots; roughly five received placebo; per-sample allocation not given. Collection of the samples took place on day 63 after the first injection of vaccine or placebo. An Ad26 vector expressing Wuhan-strain SARS-CoV-2 spike served as the vaccine. As concerns this clone: Antigen unknown.

The source is a person aged 18-60 years who received the Ad26.COV2.S COVID-19 vaccine or a placebo. The chain has TRBV19 and TRBJ1-6; 10 bases fit TRBD1. Sequencing was performed on peripheral blood, taken in a trial of Ad26.COV2.S vaccine versus placebo. CDR3 sequence reads: CASSGTGVSPLHF. In nucleotides, the CDR3 is TGTGCCAGTTCCGGGACAGGGGTTTCACCCCTCCACTTT.